This T cell receptor (beta chain) was identified in a study of blood T cell repertoires in COVID-19. The overall study: Samples of COVID-19 (acute and convalescent) were obtained from the United States, Italy and Spain. The cDNA or gDNA used as material had been derived from T cells, B-cell-depleted T cells, or PBMCs.

This clone was counted a few times. In the original workflow: Nucleated cell number was recorded as an estimate derived from reference gene primer amplification. The data were produced by immunoSEQ multiplex PCR, yet TCRdb's version contains in-frame clones alone and is incomplete. V and J calls and clone size are copied from that table; D and trimming were computed from the DNA. Here the sample spans some 170,000 clones, 75% to 85% being singletons. The ends were cut back, 3 bases at V and 1 base at J, with 13 bases in the middle. The germline V gene encodes CDR1 MNHNS and CDR2 SASEGT. The CDR3 extends over 15 amino acids.

This receptor was taken from a human donor in a cohort sampled during active COVID-19. Sequencing was performed on peripheral blood. The V call is TRBV6-1, the J call TRBJ2-7; a weak D match, TRBD2 (7 bases). In DNA form, the CDR3 reads TGTGCCAGCAGTGACCCAGGGGAGGGGTCCTACGAGCAGTACTTC. It specifies CASSDPGEGSYEQYF.